This entry describes one TCR beta chain. What this receptor recognizes is not known. Base qualities were left out, and no much larger clone turns up one base away. Using the deep immunoSEQ assay, TCR CDR3 regions were amplified from genomic DNA by multiplex PCR. Genomic DNA extracted from each cell subset was distributed evenly over all wells of several immunoSEQ 96-well plates, and each plate served as one replicate. Each replicate PCR for sorted subsets received approximately 200 ng genomic DNA, equal to about 30,000 T cell genomes. Purified libraries were quantified with a Qubit 3.0 fluorometer, sized on a Bioanalyzer 2100, and re-quantified with the KAPA Library Quantification kit. Every immunoSEQ 96-well plate was sequenced on a dedicated single-read 150-cycle Illumina NextSeq 550 flow cell. As for the authors' bioinformatics: Because the immunoSEQ output included only junctional sequences and no quality scores, the filtering could not be the same as the filtering used for full-length reads. To assign V/J genes and CDR3, sequences were annotated against IMGT germline references using PyIR, a Python wrapper for IgBLAST v1.9. Reads were removed for weak V/J assignments (E-value above 1e-6), missing CDR3, stop codons, out-of-frame junctions, or ambiguous translated residues. A V3J clonotype was defined by an identical inferred V gene, J gene, and CDR3 amino acid sequence. Percentage overlap between repertoires was calculated by dividing the number of shared unique clonotypes by the size of the smaller repertoire. Richness of each repertoire was evaluated using RTK rarefaction, the Chao1 estimator, and Recon v2.1 estimates of unobserved clonotypes. For all TCRbeta clonotypes obtained by the gDNA method from a few donors, generation probabilities were computed with OLGA. Sourced from immuneACCESS, this table was stored by TCRdb with only in-frame sequences that have V and J called. A share of the clones is absent; for the studies checked, an unresolved V gene accounts for under half, and the remainder has no known explanation. V and J calls and clone size are as listed in that table; D and trimming were resolved from the DNA. In this sample the table shows some 1 million clones, approximately 70% of which occur a single time. The ten largest clones take up approximately 1.5% of the sample.

Donors were healthy HIV-negative adults with no recently reported acute infections or vaccinations. Every donor was a Caucasian adult residing in Nashville, Tennessee, USA. Magnetic negative selection was used to enrich CD4+ T cells, after which naive cells were positively selected on CD45RA and the negative fraction became the memory subset. Blood was collected by leukapheresis, and PBMCs were isolated by Ficoll-Histopaque density gradient centrifugation and then cryopreserved in liquid nitrogen vapor phase. Analytical flow cytometry was used to check the purity and quantity of every magnetically sorted T cell population. Genomic DNA was isolated from each sorted fraction and quantified by UV absorbance on a Nanodrop 2000c. This entry is derived from a study of shared clonotypes between healthy human individuals (dated by TCRdb to the early 2020s). Regarding the complete study: Three men and two women, aged 18 to 49 years, made up the cohort. Libraries were prepared and TCR repertoires were sequenced by different laboratories using diverse techniques, in order to increase sequencing depth and limit assay-specific biases. For each donor, CD4 naive and CD4 memory were each run on three plates, CD8 naive on two plates, and CD8 memory on one plate. Leukapheresis yielded between about 0.85 and 9 billion PBMCs per donor. To estimate repertoire size and how much clonotype sharing occurs between individuals, the study deeply sequenced the blood TCR repertoires of about five healthy adults.

Here is what the overall study found, with its caveats: The genetic and exposure-history diversity represented was limited by the small number of donors. Sampling was limited to blood, and TCR repertoires in tissue likely differ from TCR repertoires in blood. Compared with non-shared clonotypes, clonotypes shared by all four sorted-subset donors had higher generation probabilities. When a few donors were compared, the shared fraction of clonotypes was 5% to 6.5% for naive CD4, approximately 3.5% for naive CD8, 2.3% for memory CD4, and 0.4% for memory CD8. Incomplete sequencing was indicated by rarefaction of sorted-subset datasets, despite the large sequencing depth. Pairwise subsampling indicated that sequencing depth was expected to affect the degree of clonotype sharing among donors. Larger estimated clonotype richness was generally found for naive subsets than for memory subsets.

CDR1 SGHRS and CDR2 YFSETQ are derived from the germline V gene. V lost 3 bases and J lost 1 base; the stretch between them is 13 bases long. Its CDR3 holds 15 amino acids, cysteine through phenylalanine. Only the CDR3 portion is preserved as DNA: 45 bases, with reading frame beginning at the first base. Sequences were obtained from memory CD4+ T cells sorted from blood. The label giving this sample's cell subset or site can be read as: CD45RA-negative fraction. The sequence came from a man in his late teens or twenties in good health. The chain uses TRBV5-1 and TRBJ1-2; the D gene is perhaps TRBD1, on 6 matching bases. The sequenced DNA is TGCGCCAGCAGCTCCGGGGGCGCCGGTAACTATGGCTACACCTTC. Its protein is CASSSGGAGNYGYTF.